Sequencing of this T cell receptor (beta chain) was carried out in a study of blood T cell repertoires in COVID-19. Study background: Samples representing acute and convalescent COVID-19 were sourced from the United States, Italy and Spain.

The repertoire was sequenced with immunoSEQ multiplex PCR; TCRdb's copy has only in-frame clones and lacks some. Altogether approximately 210,000 clones are present, approximately 84% being singletons, with the ten largest covering about 15%. Per germline, CDR1 SGHKS and CDR2 YYEKEE (reference sequence). Trimming removed 0 bases at V and 1 base at J, with 8 bases between. The CDR3 contains 14 residues. The study drew participants aged roughly 18 to 95 years from 20 to 30 US areas. Clinical histories supplied by participants themselves formed the basis of cohort assignment. Either two negative PCRs, clearance, or symptom resolution qualified Cohort 3 donors as recovered.

Sequenced input: PBMCs or T cells enriched from blood (not recorded which). The chain employs TRBV5-5 and TRBJ2-7; D not resolved. The receptor's source is a man in his forties who had recovered from COVID-19. The CDR3: CASSLALSSYEQYF. The CDR3 coding sequence is TGTGCCAGCAGCTTGGCCCTGTCTTCCTACGAGCAGTACTTC. Based on the CDR3 plus reference TRBV5-5 and TRBJ2-7, the full variable domain is DAGVTQSPTHLIKTRGQQVTLRCSPISGHKSVSWYQQVLGQGPQFIFQYYEKEERGRGNFPDRFSARQFPNYSSELNVNALLLGDSALYLCASSLALSSYEQYFGPGTRLTVT.